This is a list of T cell receptor beta chains from one sample in a study of blood T cell repertoires in COVID-19. Data came from immunoSEQ multiplex PCR; TCRdb stores just in-frame clones and leaves some out. The sample carries 250,000 or so clones, around four fifths recorded once. The sequencing sample was made of PBMCs or T cells enriched from blood (not recorded which). The receptors were gathered from a woman in her forties who had been exposed to COVID-19. Each CDR3 is given with its conserved first and last residue. Fields, in order: J gene, V gene, CDR3 length, D gene, CDR3 DNA, CDR3 protein. A D gene is named only where the DNA matches it firmly.

j_call: TRBJ1-3
v_call: TRBV30
cdr3_length: 16
d_call: TRBD1
cdr3_nt: TGTGCCTGGAGCTCCATACCAGGGGGCCCCGGAAACACCATATATTTT
cdr3_aa: CAWSSIPGGPGNTIYF

j_call: TRBJ1-6
v_call: TRBV5-6
cdr3_length: 14
d_call: NA
cdr3_nt: TGTGCCAGCAGTCAGCCGGGATATAATTCACCCCTCCACTTT
cdr3_aa: CASSQPGYNSPLHF

j_call: TRBJ2-3
v_call: TRBV5-4
cdr3_length: 12
d_call: NA
cdr3_nt: TGTGCCAGCAGCATCCCCGAGGATACGCAGTATTTT
cdr3_aa: CASSIPEDTQYF

j_call: TRBJ2-1
v_call: TRBV24-1
cdr3_length: 12
d_call: NA
cdr3_nt: TGTGCCACCAGTGGTTTGACAAGTGAGCAGTTCTTC
cdr3_aa: CATSGLTSEQFF

j_call: TRBJ1-6
v_call: TRBV4-3
cdr3_length: 15
d_call: NA
cdr3_nt: TGCGCCAGCAGCCAAGAGACGGGTGTGTGGTCACCCCTCCACTTT
cdr3_aa: CASSQETGVWSPLHF

j_call: TRBJ2-2
v_call: TRBV4-3
cdr3_length: 15
d_call: NA
cdr3_nt: TGCGCCAGCAGCCCGTGGCGGGCGAACACCGGGGAGCTGTTTTTT
cdr3_aa: CASSPWRANTGELFF

j_call: TRBJ1-4
v_call: TRBV28
cdr3_length: 13
d_call: NA
cdr3_nt: TGTGCCATCCCGGGGGGAACGAATGAAAAACTGTTTTTT
cdr3_aa: CAIPGGTNEKLFF

j_call: TRBJ2-5
v_call: TRBV10-3
cdr3_length: 13
d_call: TRBD2
cdr3_nt: TGTGCCATCAGTGGAACTAGCGAGGAGACCCAGTACTTC
cdr3_aa: CAISGTSEETQYF

j_call: TRBJ1-6
v_call: TRBV11-1
cdr3_length: 16
d_call: NA
cdr3_nt: TGTGCCAGCAGCTTAGACAGCACCTCCTATAATTCACCCCTCCACTTT
cdr3_aa: CASSLDSTSYNSPLHF

j_call: TRBJ1-2
v_call: TRBV5-1
cdr3_length: 15
d_call: TRBD1
cdr3_nt: TGCGCCAGCAGCTGGGGAGGACAGGCCGCTTATGGCTACACCTTC
cdr3_aa: CASSWGGQAAYGYTF

j_call: TRBJ2-2
v_call: TRBV7-3
cdr3_length: 15
d_call: NA
cdr3_nt: TGTGCCAGCAGCTTAAACTCTCCGGCGGGCGGGGAGCTGTTTTTT
cdr3_aa: CASSLNSPAGGELFF

j_call: TRBJ1-1
v_call: TRBV19
cdr3_length: 14
d_call: NA
cdr3_nt: TGTGCCAGTAGTACGGGTCGATTGGCCACTGAAGCTTTCTTT
cdr3_aa: CASSTGRLATEAFF

j_call: TRBJ1-2
v_call: TRBV5-1
cdr3_length: 12
d_call: NA
cdr3_nt: TGCGCCAGCAGCTTGGCCGGGTATGGCTACACCTTC
cdr3_aa: CASSLAGYGYTF

j_call: TRBJ2-7
v_call: TRBV7-9
cdr3_length: 14
d_call: NA
cdr3_nt: TGTGCCAGCAGCTTATTGGACAGCTCCTACGAGCAGTACTTC
cdr3_aa: CASSLLDSSYEQYF

j_call: TRBJ1-2
v_call: TRBV12-5
cdr3_length: 15
d_call: NA
cdr3_nt: TGTGCTAGTGGTTCCGCCCGGGATTCTAACTATGGCTACACCTTC
cdr3_aa: CASGSARDSNYGYTF